A selection of T cell receptor beta chains follows, all from one sample in a study of blood T cell repertoires in COVID-19. The assay was immunoSEQ multiplex PCR, and TCRdb's table has in-frame clones only and misses some. The top ten clones hold 6.5% of a sample with 150,000 to 200,000 clones, about four fifths of them seen once. Sequences were obtained from peripheral blood. These receptors all stem from a man between 65 and 80 years old with active or convalescent COVID-19. Each CDR3 is given with its conserved first and last residue. Fields, in order: J gene, V gene, D gene, clone size, CDR3 DNA, CDR3 protein. D genes are given only for firm matches. A row's size may be missing; if present it is once, few, many or a size class.

j_gene: TRBJ2-7; v_gene: TRBV7-9; d_gene: .; abundance: .; CDR3nt: TGTGCCAGCAAATATATTTCCCTTAGGAGGATCCCCTACGAGCAGTACTTC; CDR3aa: CASKYISLRRIPYEQYF
j_gene: TRBJ2-1; v_gene: TRBV19; d_gene: .; abundance: .; CDR3nt: TGTGCCAGTAGTATCGGGACAGCCTGGCGGGGCTTAGGGGATGAGCAGTTCTTC; CDR3aa: CASSIGTAWRGLGDEQFF
j_gene: TRBJ2-2; v_gene: TRBV9; d_gene: .; abundance: .; CDR3nt: TGTGCCAGCAGCGTAGACGTTGGGCTCCATACCGGGGAGCTGTTTTTT; CDR3aa: CASSVDVGLHTGELFF
j_gene: TRBJ1-2; v_gene: TRBV29-1; d_gene: TRBD1; abundance: .; CDR3nt: TGCAGCGTGGAGACAGGGGGTGAAGTGTATGGCTACACCTTC; CDR3aa: CSVETGGEVYGYTF
j_gene: TRBJ2-2; v_gene: TRBV19; d_gene: TRBD1; abundance: .; CDR3nt: TGTGCCACCCGGGACAGGGCCCCCGGGGAGCTGTTTTTT; CDR3aa: CATRDRAPGELFF
j_gene: TRBJ2-7; v_gene: TRBV6-1; d_gene: TRBD2; abundance: .; CDR3nt: TGTGCCAGCAGTGCTCTAGCGGGAGAAATGTCCTACGAGCAGTACTTC; CDR3aa: CASSALAGEMSYEQYF
j_gene: TRBJ2-7; v_gene: TRBV9; d_gene: TRBD1; abundance: .; CDR3nt: TGTGCCAGCAGCGCCCAGGGGGCTACTGGATACGAGCAGTACTTC; CDR3aa: CASSAQGATGYEQYF
j_gene: TRBJ2-1; v_gene: TRBV9; d_gene: .; abundance: once; CDR3nt: TGTGCCAGCAGCGTAGATGGAGCGAACTACAATGAGCAGTTCTTC; CDR3aa: CASSVDGANYNEQFF
j_gene: TRBJ2-1; v_gene: TRBV12-3/TRBV12-4; d_gene: TRBD2; abundance: .; CDR3nt: TGTGCCAGTGGACTAGCGGGAGACAATGAGCAGTTCTTC; CDR3aa: CASGLAGDNEQFF
j_gene: TRBJ2-5; v_gene: TRBV10-2; d_gene: .; abundance: .; CDR3nt: TGCGCCAGCAGTGAGGGCGGACAGACTCAAGAGACCCAGTACTTC; CDR3aa: CASSEGGQTQETQYF
j_gene: TRBJ2-3; v_gene: TRBV14; d_gene: .; abundance: .; CDR3nt: TGTGCCAGCAGCCAAGGACAGTCTAGCACAGATACGCAGTATTTT; CDR3aa: CASSQGQSSTDTQYF
j_gene: TRBJ2-5; v_gene: TRBV15; d_gene: .; abundance: .; CDR3nt: TGTGCCACCAGCAGAGAAGTCGGGGAGACCCAGTACTTC; CDR3aa: CATSREVGETQYF
j_gene: TRBJ1-1; v_gene: TRBV18; d_gene: TRBD1; abundance: .; CDR3nt: TGTGCCAGCTCACCGACAAAGGGGGCAAATACTGAAGCTTTCTTT; CDR3aa: CASSPTKGANTEAFF
j_gene: TRBJ2-3; v_gene: TRBV4-2; d_gene: TRBD2; abundance: .; CDR3nt: TGTGCCAGCAGCCAAGACGGAGCGGGAGCTAGCACAGATACGCAGTATTTT; CDR3aa: CASSQDGAGASTDTQYF
j_gene: TRBJ1-6; v_gene: TRBV2; d_gene: .; abundance: .; CDR3nt: TGTGCCAGCTCCGAAAGCCATTCACCCCTCCACTTT; CDR3aa: CASSESHSPLHF
j_gene: TRBJ2-1; v_gene: TRBV7-2; d_gene: TRBD2; abundance: .; CDR3nt: TGTGCCAGCAGCTTACCCGGGACTAGACGCAATGAGCAGTTCTTC; CDR3aa: CASSLPGTRRNEQFF
j_gene: TRBJ2-7; v_gene: TRBV11-2; d_gene: TRBD1; abundance: .; CDR3nt: TGTGCCAGCAGCTTAAATACAGGGGGCGAGGTGCAGTACTTC; CDR3aa: CASSLNTGGEVQYF
j_gene: TRBJ2-5; v_gene: TRBV5-1; d_gene: .; abundance: .; CDR3nt: TGCGCCAGCAGCCTAAGGGGCCGTCCTCTCCCAGCCCCAAGCGAGACCCAGTACTTC; CDR3aa: CASSLRGRPLPAPSETQYF
j_gene: TRBJ2-1; v_gene: TRBV7-9; d_gene: .; abundance: .; CDR3nt: TGTGCCAGCAGTAAGGGGAACTACAATGAGCAGTTCTTC; CDR3aa: CASSKGNYNEQFF
j_gene: TRBJ1-5; v_gene: TRBV24-1; d_gene: TRBD1; abundance: once; CDR3nt: TGTGCCACCAGTGATCGGGACAGCTATCAGCCCCAGCATTTT; CDR3aa: CATSDRDSYQPQHF
j_gene: TRBJ2-3; v_gene: TRBV5-1; d_gene: TRBD2; abundance: .; CDR3nt: TGCGCCAGCAGCTTGGGATCTAGCGGGGCTAGCACAGATACGCAGTATTTT; CDR3aa: CASSLGSSGASTDTQYF
j_gene: TRBJ2-1; v_gene: TRBV7-9; d_gene: TRBD1; abundance: .; CDR3nt: TGTGCCAGCAGTTTGGGACAGAGTAACAATGAGCAGTTCTTC; CDR3aa: CASSLGQSNNEQFF
j_gene: TRBJ2-5; v_gene: TRBV7-6; d_gene: .; abundance: .; CDR3nt: TGTGCCAGCAGCCCCCGTGGTCGGTACCAAGAGACCCAGTACTTC; CDR3aa: CASSPRGRYQETQYF
j_gene: TRBJ2-3; v_gene: TRBV4-3; d_gene: .; abundance: .; CDR3nt: TGCGTCTCGACGGCCGGGACAGATACGCAGTATTTT; CDR3aa: CVSTAGTDTQYF
j_gene: TRBJ2-5; v_gene: TRBV29-1; d_gene: TRBD2; abundance: .; CDR3nt: TGCAGCGTTGAGCGGGAGTGGGAGACCCAGTACTTC; CDR3aa: CSVEREWETQYF
j_gene: TRBJ1-2; v_gene: TRBV5-1; d_gene: .; abundance: .; CDR3nt: TGCGCCAGCAGCCAGCCAGGGAACTACTATGGCTACACCTTC; CDR3aa: CASSQPGNYYGYTF
j_gene: TRBJ1-3; v_gene: TRBV3-1/TRBV3-2; d_gene: .; abundance: .; CDR3nt: TGTGCCAGCAGCCAAGAGCACAGGGTTGGAAACACCATATATTTT; CDR3aa: CASSQEHRVGNTIYF
j_gene: TRBJ2-3; v_gene: TRBV2; d_gene: TRBD2; abundance: .; CDR3nt: TGTGCCAGCAGTGCTGCGGGAGGATCAGATACGCAGTATTTT; CDR3aa: CASSAAGGSDTQYF
j_gene: TRBJ2-2; v_gene: TRBV5-8; d_gene: TRBD2; abundance: .; CDR3nt: TGTGCCAGCAGCTTTTGGCGGGGGTCTACCGGGGAGCTGTTTTTT; CDR3aa: CASSFWRGSTGELFF
j_gene: TRBJ2-3; v_gene: TRBV6-5; d_gene: .; abundance: once; CDR3nt: TGTGCCAGCAAGCCCTGGACACGAGCCACAGATACGCAGTATTTT; CDR3aa: CASKPWTRATDTQYF
j_gene: TRBJ2-3; v_gene: TRBV27; d_gene: .; abundance: few; CDR3nt: TGTGCCAGCAGTGTCTCTCAGGCAGATACGCAGTATTTT; CDR3aa: CASSVSQADTQYF
j_gene: TRBJ1-1; v_gene: TRBV14; d_gene: .; abundance: .; CDR3nt: TGTGCCAGCAGCCCCCTAGGGGCTGGGGGGACTGAAGCTTTCTTT; CDR3aa: CASSPLGAGGTEAFF
j_gene: TRBJ1-3; v_gene: TRBV6-6; d_gene: .; abundance: .; CDR3nt: TGTGCCAGCAGTTCCACAGGGTCCGGAAACACCATATATTTT; CDR3aa: CASSSTGSGNTIYF
j_gene: TRBJ2-1; v_gene: TRBV30; d_gene: TRBD2; abundance: .; CDR3nt: TGTGCCTGGAGTCTAGCGGGAGATATCGACAATGAGCAGTTCTTC; CDR3aa: CAWSLAGDIDNEQFF
j_gene: TRBJ2-7; v_gene: TRBV23-1; d_gene: TRBD1; abundance: .; CDR3nt: TGCGCCAGCTCGGCACCGGGACAGGGGGCTATGTTCTCCTACGAGCAGTACTTC; CDR3aa: CASSAPGQGAMFSYEQYF
j_gene: TRBJ2-3; v_gene: TRBV9; d_gene: TRBD2; abundance: .; CDR3nt: TGTGCCAGCAGCACTACTACCCCAGGACTAGCGGGGCGTAGCACAGATACGCAGTATTTT; CDR3aa: CASSTTTPGLAGRSTDTQYF
j_gene: TRBJ1-2; v_gene: TRBV30; d_gene: TRBD1; abundance: once; CDR3nt: TGTGCCTGGACCAAAAAGGGGGCCCCCTCGGGTGGCTACACCTTC; CDR3aa: CAWTKKGAPSGGYTF
j_gene: TRBJ2-1; v_gene: TRBV7-9; d_gene: .; abundance: .; CDR3nt: TGTGCCAGCAGCCCCGACTTTGAGGGCGAGCAGTTCTTC; CDR3aa: CASSPDFEGEQFF
j_gene: TRBJ2-1; v_gene: TRBV28; d_gene: TRBD2; abundance: .; CDR3nt: TGTGCCAGCGTCGGACTAGCGGCCTACAATGAGCAGTTCTTC; CDR3aa: CASVGLAAYNEQFF
j_gene: TRBJ2-7; v_gene: TRBV10-3; d_gene: TRBD1; abundance: .; CDR3nt: TGTGCCATCAGTGACGGACAGGTTTACGAGCAGTACTTC; CDR3aa: CAISDGQVYEQYF
j_gene: TRBJ1-1; v_gene: TRBV4-3; d_gene: .; abundance: medium-sized; CDR3nt: TGCGCCAGCAGCCAAGCGGAAGGGAGCCCGAACACTGAAGCTTTCTTT; CDR3aa: CASSQAEGSPNTEAFF
j_gene: TRBJ2-1; v_gene: TRBV2; d_gene: TRBD1; abundance: .; CDR3nt: TGTGCCAGCAGTGAGGGGCAGGGGGTCTACAATGAGCAGTTCTTC; CDR3aa: CASSEGQGVYNEQFF
j_gene: TRBJ2-3; v_gene: TRBV21-1; d_gene: .; abundance: .; CDR3nt: TGTGCCAACTCACGGGCCGCGGGAGGTTCGGATACGCAGTATTTT; CDR3aa: CANSRAAGGSDTQYF
j_gene: TRBJ1-6; v_gene: TRBV27; d_gene: TRBD1; abundance: .; CDR3nt: TGTGCCAGCAGTCAAGACAGGGAATATAATTCACCCCTCCACTTT; CDR3aa: CASSQDREYNSPLHF
j_gene: TRBJ2-6; v_gene: TRBV15; d_gene: .; abundance: .; CDR3nt: TGTGCCACCAGCGACACCTTCGAACCGGGACAACTTTCTGGGGCCAACGTCCTGACTTTC; CDR3aa: CATSDTFEPGQLSGANVLTF
j_gene: TRBJ2-5; v_gene: TRBV7-6; d_gene: TRBD1; abundance: .; CDR3nt: TGTGCCAGCAGCCGAACAGGGGAAAGACAAGAGACCCAGTACTTC; CDR3aa: CASSRTGERQETQYF
j_gene: TRBJ2-7; v_gene: TRBV6-5; d_gene: TRBD1; abundance: .; CDR3nt: TGTGCCAGTAGGGACAGCCGCTACGAGCAGTACTTC; CDR3aa: CASRDSRYEQYF
j_gene: TRBJ1-1; v_gene: TRBV9; d_gene: .; abundance: .; CDR3nt: TGTGCCAGCAGCGTAGGGACAACCTACTCTGAAGCTTTCTTT; CDR3aa: CASSVGTTYSEAFF
j_gene: TRBJ1-5; v_gene: TRBV6-6; d_gene: TRBD1; abundance: .; CDR3nt: TGTGCCAGCAGTTCCAGGGGACAGAAAAATCAGCCCCAGCATTTT; CDR3aa: CASSSRGQKNQPQHF
j_gene: TRBJ1-5; v_gene: TRBV28; d_gene: TRBD1; abundance: .; CDR3nt: TGTGCCAGCACGGGACAGGGTTATCAGCCCCAGCATTTT; CDR3aa: CASTGQGYQPQHF
j_gene: TRBJ1-2; v_gene: TRBV29-1; d_gene: .; abundance: .; CDR3nt: TGCAGCGTTGACTTGGTTTTTTCGGACTATGGCTACACCTTC; CDR3aa: CSVDLVFSDYGYTF
j_gene: TRBJ2-3; v_gene: TRBV7-9; d_gene: TRBD2; abundance: .; CDR3nt: TGTGCCAGCAGCCCCCTAAGGACTAGCGGGAGCACAGATACGCAGTATTTT; CDR3aa: CASSPLRTSGSTDTQYF
j_gene: TRBJ2-3; v_gene: TRBV10-3; d_gene: TRBD2; abundance: .; CDR3nt: TGTGCCATCAGTGATTCGCGGGAGGGTGCAGATACGCAGTATTTT; CDR3aa: CAISDSREGADTQYF
j_gene: TRBJ2-7; v_gene: TRBV5-4; d_gene: TRBD1; abundance: .; CDR3nt: TGTGCCAGCAGCTCTACCGGGACAGGGGACTCCTACGAGCAGTACTTC; CDR3aa: CASSSTGTGDSYEQYF
j_gene: TRBJ2-2; v_gene: TRBV11-2; d_gene: .; abundance: .; CDR3nt: TGTGCCAGCATCAGGTTGGACTCGAACACCGGGGAGCTGTTTTTT; CDR3aa: CASIRLDSNTGELFF